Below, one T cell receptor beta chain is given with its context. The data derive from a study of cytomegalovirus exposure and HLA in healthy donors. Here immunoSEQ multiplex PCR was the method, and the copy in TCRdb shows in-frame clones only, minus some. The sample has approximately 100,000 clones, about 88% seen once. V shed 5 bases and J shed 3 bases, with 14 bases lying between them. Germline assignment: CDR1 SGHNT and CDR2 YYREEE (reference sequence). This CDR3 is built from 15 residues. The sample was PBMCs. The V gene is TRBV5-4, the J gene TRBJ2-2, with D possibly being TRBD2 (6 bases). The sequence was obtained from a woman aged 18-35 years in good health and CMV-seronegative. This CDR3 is CASRSSDYDTGELFF. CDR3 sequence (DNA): TGTGCCAGCAGGTCCTCGGACTATGACACCGGGGAGCTGTTTTTT.